This T cell receptor (beta chain) originates from a study of molecular identifiers for immune sequencing clone quantification. Naive CD8 T cells were sorted as CD8+CD4-CCR7+CD45RA+. Looked up from germline, CDR1 is SEHNR and CDR2 is FQNEAQ (reference sequence). The CDR3 is 16 residues long. Trimming took off 4 bases at V and 5 bases at J, with 20 bases between the two ends. In preparing bulk TCR libraries, previously described methods and listed TCR primers were used. One entry per CDR3 protein results from TCRdb running MiXCR on the PCR reads. This table holds over 600,000 distinct CDR3 sequences, 15% to 20% found once.

This TCR derives from a human donor in good health. Some libraries in this study had Jurkat cell RNA spiked in. The chain uses TRBV7-9 and TRBJ1-2; maybe TRBD1 (5 bases). Sequenced sample: naive CD8+ T cells from blood, with Jurkat cell RNA spiked in. Subset of the sample: FACS-sorted CD8+CD4-CCR7+CD45RA+ naive T cells. CDR3 nucleotides: TGTGCCAGCAGCTCTTCCAACTCAGGGCCAGCTTATGGCTACACCTTC. Protein sequence: CASSSSNSGPAYGYTF.